This T cell receptor beta chain was sequenced in a study of human T cells and chemical hapten exposure (dated by TCRdb to the early 2020s). Regarding the complete study: For sensitization, 2% DPC in acetone was applied to a roughly 2 cm by roughly 2 cm area of upper inner arm skin. Throughout the study period of roughly five months, patients also received therapeutic DPC doses to the scalp every week. Patch testing was done on the upper back using Finn chambers containing 0.01% DPC, and results were scored after 6 days according to International Contact Dermatitis Research Group standards. Most of the patients in the cohort were female, and the cohort covered alopecia areata with under or over 50% scalp involvement, alopecia totalis and alopecia universalis. The libraries were sequenced as a pool, and the TCR yield per sample differed mostly because of small variations in library volumes within the pool. In alopecia patients, the study followed how the peripheral blood TCR repertoire changed in vivo over primary and secondary sensitization to diphenylcyclopropenone (DPC), a hapten. Patient blood was sampled pre-sensitization (week 0) and at 2, 6 and about 24 weeks after DPC sensitization. Twenty-nine alopecia patients provided blood for TCR sequencing at one to four time points (pre-sensitization, 2, 6 and 24 weeks).

Explained via the paper, the time point label denotes: patch test 2, 6 weeks after DPC sensitization. The sample's treatment or condition label, decoded: therapeutic diphenylcyclopropenone sensitization with weekly scalp DPC. At each patch-test visit, blood was drawn before the patch test was applied. Eligible patients were aged 18 to 70, diagnosed with alopecia, deemed suitable for DPC therapy, and excluded if pregnant. Total RNA was extracted from unfractionated whole blood collected in Tempus Blood RNA tubes. A remark on this clonotype: Its antigen remains unidentified. No base-level quality is on record; no much larger clone is a single base apart.

Broader findings and caveats from the paper: Expanded TCRs formed significantly more large CDR3 similarity clusters than pre-sensitization or healthy control sets, consistent with antigen-driven responses. Because all patients had alopecia, a presumed autoimmune disease, the immune response of the patients might differ from that of healthy individuals. After repeated subsampling, changes were observed in the strength of the expansion versus patch-test correlation and in the threshold at which the correlation became significant. Patch test score correlated positively with the number of PT1 expanded TCRs, reaching significance at thresholds 8, 16 and 32 but not at 4. DPC sensitization did not change how many TCRs were above 1 in 1000 frequency, and no evidence was found of alterations in global repertoire structure.

Library creation used RACE. Sequencing was carried out with a NextSeq 500. During library preparation, unique molecular identifiers were attached to individual cDNA molecules so that TCRs could be counted in a quantitative, reproducible way. Each blood RNA sample was used to sequence both TCR alpha and TCR beta chains. The authors processed their data as follows. A median of approximately 100,000 TCRs per sample was observed, with a range of roughly 23,224 to 750,000. V, J and CDR3 annotation of the TCR reads was carried out using the Decombinator software suite. For PS versus PT1 abundance plots, all samples were subsampled to the same number of TCRs (28,000). Expanded TCRs were defined as absent before sensitization and observed at least eight times at the 2-week time point. Starting from the raw public reads, TCRdb applied fastp trimming at Q25, assembled clones with MiXCR and retained in-frame beta chains. Each record represents a unique CDR3 protein, reported with the most common genes and DNA among its rows. The V and J calls follow TCRdb's processing rather than the paper's. In this sample the table shows 140,000 or so distinct CDR3 sequences, 12% of which occur a single time. The ten largest clones add up to approximately 1.3% of the sample.

The CDR3 measures 17 amino acids from cysteine to phenylalanine. Kept here is only the CDR3 DNA, which spans 51 bases and is read in frame from base 1. The germline V gene encodes CDR1 MDHEN and CDR2 SYDVKM. Trimming accounts for 10 bases at V and 0 bases at J, while the number of junction bases matched to no gene is 15. This receptor chain uses TRBV28 and TRBJ2-3, and 8 junction bases match TRBD2. The sequence derives from a woman aged 50 to 65 with alopecia areata. Some clones in this sample may be carry-over from other donors' samples. The material was whole blood, obtained in connection with sensitization to the hapten diphenylcyclopropenone (DPC). The CDR3 sequence is CATREGGFSSSTDTQYF. The nucleotide sequence is TGTGCCACCCGGGAGGGAGGGTTTTCCTCTAGCACAGATACGCAGTATTTT.